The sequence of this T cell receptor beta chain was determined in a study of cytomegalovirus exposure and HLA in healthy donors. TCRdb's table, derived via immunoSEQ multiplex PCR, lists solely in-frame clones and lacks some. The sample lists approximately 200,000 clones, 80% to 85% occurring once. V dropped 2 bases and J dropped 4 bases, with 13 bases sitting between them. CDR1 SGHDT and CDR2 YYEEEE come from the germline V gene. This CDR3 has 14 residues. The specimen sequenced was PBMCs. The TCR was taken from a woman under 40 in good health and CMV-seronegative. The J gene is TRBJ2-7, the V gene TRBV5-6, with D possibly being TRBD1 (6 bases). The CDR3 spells CASSLPGHKYEQYF. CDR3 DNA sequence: TGTGCCAGCAGCTTACCGGGACACAAATACGAGCAGTACTTC.